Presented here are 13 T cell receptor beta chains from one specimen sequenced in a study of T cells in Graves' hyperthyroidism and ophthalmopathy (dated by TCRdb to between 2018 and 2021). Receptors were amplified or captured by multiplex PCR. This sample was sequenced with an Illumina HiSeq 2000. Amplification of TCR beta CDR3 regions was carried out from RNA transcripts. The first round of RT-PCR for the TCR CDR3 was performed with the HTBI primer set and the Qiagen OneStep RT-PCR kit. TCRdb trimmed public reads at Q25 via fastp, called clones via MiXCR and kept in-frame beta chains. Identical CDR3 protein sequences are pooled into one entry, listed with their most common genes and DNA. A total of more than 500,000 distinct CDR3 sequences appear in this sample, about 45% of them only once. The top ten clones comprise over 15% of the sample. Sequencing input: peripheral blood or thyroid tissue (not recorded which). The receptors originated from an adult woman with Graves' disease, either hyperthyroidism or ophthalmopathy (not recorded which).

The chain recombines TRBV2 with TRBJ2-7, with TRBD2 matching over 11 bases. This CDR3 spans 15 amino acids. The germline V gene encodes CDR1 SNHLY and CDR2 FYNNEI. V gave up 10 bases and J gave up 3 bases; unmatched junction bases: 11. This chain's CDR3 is CAIARTSGSIYEQYF. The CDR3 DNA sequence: TGTGCCATCGCTCGGACTAGCGGGTCCATCTACGAGCAGTACTTC. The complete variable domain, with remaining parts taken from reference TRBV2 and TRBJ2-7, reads EPEVTQTPSHQVTQMGQEVILRCVPISNHLYFYWYRQILGQKVEFLVSFYNNEISEKSEIFDDQFSVERPDGSNFTLKIRSTKLEDSAMYFCAIARTSGSIYEQYFGPGTRLTVT.

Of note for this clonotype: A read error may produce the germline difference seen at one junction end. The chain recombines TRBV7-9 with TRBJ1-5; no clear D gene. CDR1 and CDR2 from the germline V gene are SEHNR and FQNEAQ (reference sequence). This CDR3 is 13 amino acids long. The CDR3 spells CASSQGRLETQHF. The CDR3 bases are TGCGCCAGCAGCCAAGGACGGTTGGAGACCCAGCATTTT. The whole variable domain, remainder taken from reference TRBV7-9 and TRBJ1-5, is DTGVSQNPRHKITKRGQNVTFRCDPISEHNRLYWYRQTLGQGPEFLTYFQNEAQLEKSRLLSDRFSAERPKGSFSTLEIQRTEQGDSAMYLCASSQGRLETQHFGDGTRLSIL.

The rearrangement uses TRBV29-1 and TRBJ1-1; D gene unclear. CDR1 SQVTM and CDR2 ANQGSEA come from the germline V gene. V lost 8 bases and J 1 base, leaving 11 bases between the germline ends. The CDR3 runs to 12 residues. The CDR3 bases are TGCAGCTTGGTCGGTAGGAACACTGAAGCTTTCTTT. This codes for CSLVGRNTEAFF.

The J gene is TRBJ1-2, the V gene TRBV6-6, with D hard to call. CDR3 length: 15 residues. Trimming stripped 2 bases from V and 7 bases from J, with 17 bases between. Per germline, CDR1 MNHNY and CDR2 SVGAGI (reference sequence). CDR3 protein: CASSYARELGSGYTF. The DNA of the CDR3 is TGTGCCAGCAGTTACGCACGGGAACTCGGGAGTGGCTACACCTTC.

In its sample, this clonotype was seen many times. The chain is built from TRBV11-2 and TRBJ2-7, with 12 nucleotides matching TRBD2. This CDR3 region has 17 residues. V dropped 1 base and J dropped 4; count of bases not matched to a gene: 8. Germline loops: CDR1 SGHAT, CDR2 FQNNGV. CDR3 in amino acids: CASSLVRLAGVFYEQYF. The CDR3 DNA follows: TGTGCCAGCAGCTTAGTCCGACTAGCGGGAGTTTTTTACGAGCAGTACTTC.

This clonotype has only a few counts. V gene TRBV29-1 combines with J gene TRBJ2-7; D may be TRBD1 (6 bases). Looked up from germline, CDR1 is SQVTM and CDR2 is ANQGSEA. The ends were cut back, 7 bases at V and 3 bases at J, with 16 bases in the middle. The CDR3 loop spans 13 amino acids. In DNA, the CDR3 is TGCAGCGCCGGACAGCCTCGGAACTACGAGCAGTACTTC. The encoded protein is CSAGQPRNYEQYF.

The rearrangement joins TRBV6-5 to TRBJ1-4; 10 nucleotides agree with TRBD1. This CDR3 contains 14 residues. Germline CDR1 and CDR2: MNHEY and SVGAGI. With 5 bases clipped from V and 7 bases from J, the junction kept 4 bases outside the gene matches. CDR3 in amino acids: CASSRGDRGEKLFF. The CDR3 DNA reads TGTGCCAGCAGTCGAGGGGACAGGGGTGAAAAACTGTTTTTT.

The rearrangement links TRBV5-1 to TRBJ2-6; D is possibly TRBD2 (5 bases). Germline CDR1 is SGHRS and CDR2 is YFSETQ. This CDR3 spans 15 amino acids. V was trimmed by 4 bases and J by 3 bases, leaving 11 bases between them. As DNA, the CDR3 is TGCGCCAGCAGCCATGGGAGAGGTGGGGCCAACGTCCTGACTTTC. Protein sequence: CASSHGRGGANVLTF.

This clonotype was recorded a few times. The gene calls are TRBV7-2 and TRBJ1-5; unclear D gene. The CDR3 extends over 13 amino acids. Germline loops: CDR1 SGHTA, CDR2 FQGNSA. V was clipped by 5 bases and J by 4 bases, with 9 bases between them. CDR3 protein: CASSHDWNQPQHF. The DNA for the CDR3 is TGTGCCAGCAGCCACGACTGGAATCAGCCCCAGCATTTT.

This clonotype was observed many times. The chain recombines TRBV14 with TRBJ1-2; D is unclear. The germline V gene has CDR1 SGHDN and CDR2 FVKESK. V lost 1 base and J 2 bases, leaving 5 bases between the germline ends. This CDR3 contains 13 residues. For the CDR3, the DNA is TGTGCCAGCAGCCAAGGCGGAAACTATGGCTACACCTTC. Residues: CASSQGGNYGYTF. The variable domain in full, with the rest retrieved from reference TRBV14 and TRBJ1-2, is EAGVTQFPSHSVIEKGQTVTLRCDPISGHDNLYWYRRVMGKEIKFLLHFVKESKQDESGMPNNRFLAERTGGTYSTLKVQPAELEDSGVYFCASSQGGNYGYTFGSGTRLTVV.

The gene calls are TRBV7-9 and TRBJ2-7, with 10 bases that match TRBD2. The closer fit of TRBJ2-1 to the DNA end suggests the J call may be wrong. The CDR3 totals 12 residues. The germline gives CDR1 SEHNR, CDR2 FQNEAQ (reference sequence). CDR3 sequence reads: CASSGLADEQFF. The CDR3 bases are TGTGCCAGCAGCGGACTAGCGGATGAGCAGTTCTTC.

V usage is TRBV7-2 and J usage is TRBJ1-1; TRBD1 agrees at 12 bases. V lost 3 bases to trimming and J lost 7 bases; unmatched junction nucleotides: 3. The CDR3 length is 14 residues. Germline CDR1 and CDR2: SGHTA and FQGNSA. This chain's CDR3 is CASSFGTGGGEAFF. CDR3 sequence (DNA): TGTGCCAGCAGCTTCGGGACAGGGGGCGGTGAAGCTTTCTTT.

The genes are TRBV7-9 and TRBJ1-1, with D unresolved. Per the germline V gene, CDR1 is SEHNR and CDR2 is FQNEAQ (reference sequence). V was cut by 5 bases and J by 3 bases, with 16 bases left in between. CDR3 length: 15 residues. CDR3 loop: CASSPTQSGYTEAFF. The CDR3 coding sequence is TGTGCCAGCAGCCCAACCCAGAGTGGGTACACTGAAGCTTTCTTT.